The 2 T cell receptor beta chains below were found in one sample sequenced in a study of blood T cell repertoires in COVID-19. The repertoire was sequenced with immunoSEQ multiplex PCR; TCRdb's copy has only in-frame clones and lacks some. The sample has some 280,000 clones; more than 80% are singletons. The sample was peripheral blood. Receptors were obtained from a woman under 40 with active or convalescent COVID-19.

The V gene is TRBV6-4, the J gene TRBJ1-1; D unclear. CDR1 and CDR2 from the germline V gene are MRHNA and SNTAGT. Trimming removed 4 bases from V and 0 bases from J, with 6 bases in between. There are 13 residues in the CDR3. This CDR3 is CASSVVMNTEAFF. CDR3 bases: TGTGCCAGCAGTGTAGTCATGAACACTGAAGCTTTCTTT.

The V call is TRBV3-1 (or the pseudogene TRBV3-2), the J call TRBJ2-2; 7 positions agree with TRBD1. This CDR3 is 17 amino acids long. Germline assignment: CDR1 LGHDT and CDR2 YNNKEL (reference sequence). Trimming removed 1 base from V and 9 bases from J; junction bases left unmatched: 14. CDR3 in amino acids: CASSQGRGTVFHRELFF. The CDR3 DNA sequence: TGTGCCAGCAGCCAAGGAAGAGGGACAGTTTTTCACCGGGAGCTGTTTTTT.